The clone carrying this T cell receptor beta chain was counted a single time. This specimen belongs to a study of shared clonotypes between healthy human individuals. CDR3 length equals 17 residues. Trimming took 1 base from V and 7 from J; bases not matched to a gene: 14. The germline V gene encodes CDR1 MNHNS and CDR2 SASEGT. Assay: immunoSEQ multiplex PCR; the TCRdb copy retains only in-frame clones and omits some. The sample has hundreds of thousands of clones; just over 75% are singletons. V usage is TRBV6-1 and J usage is TRBJ2-5, with 8 bases fitting TRBD2. The sequencing sample was made of PBMCs. The clonotype was recovered from a woman in her thirties or forties in good health. Some clones in this sample may be carry-over from other donors' samples. The CDR3 DNA reads TGTGCCAGCAGTGAAGGAATACTAGCGGAGGGTGGAGGGACCCAGTACTTC. It specifies CASSEGILAEGGGTQYF.